The 32 T cell receptor beta chains reported below all come from one sample, sequenced in a study of blood T cell repertoires in COVID-19. Sequenced by immunoSEQ multiplex PCR; TCRdb stores in-frame clones only, minus some. This table holds about 200,000 clones, roughly nine tenths found once. Sequencing input: peripheral blood. The receptors originated from a woman between 50 and 59 years old with acute or convalescent COVID-19.

The chain has TRBV4-1 and TRBJ2-3; a possible D gene is TRBD2 (6 bases). Per the germline V gene, CDR1 is MGHRA and CDR2 is YSYEKL. Trimming removed 4 bases at V and 4 bases at J, with 15 bases between. The CDR3 contains 15 residues. The CDR3 loop reads CASSLGLLTADTQYF. CDR3 in DNA: TGCGCCAGCAGCCTGGGACTTTTAACGGCAGATACGCAGTATTTT.

V usage is TRBV5-1 and J usage is TRBJ1-6, with D uncertain. The CDR3 covers 15 residues. The germline V and J ends were trimmed by 0 bases and 5 bases, with 9 bases remaining between them. Per germline, CDR1 SGHRS and CDR2 YFSETQ. In DNA, the CDR3 is TGCGCCAGCAGCTTGGGAGGAATTGATAATTCACCCCTCCACTTT. It specifies CASSLGGIDNSPLHF.

The chain couples TRBV4-3 to TRBJ2-3, with TRBD1 identical over 11 bases. Per the germline V gene, CDR1 is LGHNA and CDR2 is YSLEER. The CDR3 covers 17 residues. V was pared by 0 bases and J by 5 bases, with 7 bases of the junction left unmatched. The CDR3: CASSQDRGTGGLDTQYF. CDR3 bases: TGCGCCAGCAGCCAAGATAGAGGGACAGGGGGTTTAGATACGCAGTATTTT.

The rearrangement joins TRBV2 to TRBJ2-1; 8 positions agree with TRBD2. The CDR3 length is 17 residues. V shed 4 bases and J 3 bases; nucleotides not matched to a gene: 11. Germline lookup yields CDR1 SNHLY and CDR2 FYNNEI. CDR3 DNA: TGTGCCAGCAGTGTAATCGGCAGCGGGAGTAACTACAATGAGCAGTTCTTC. Protein product: CASSVIGSGSNYNEQFF.

J is TRBJ1-3 and V is TRBV3-1 (or the pseudogene TRBV3-2); D perhaps matches TRBD1 (5 bases). Germline CDR1 is LGHDT and CDR2 is YNNKEL (reference sequence). The CDR3 has 13 amino acids. V was trimmed by 5 bases and J by 7 bases, leaving 12 bases between them. This chain's CDR3 is CASSSTRANTIYF. The CDR3 DNA follows: TGTGCCAGCAGCTCCACCAGGGCCAACACCATATATTTT.

The CDR3 loop reads CASSARGEKLFF. The CDR3 DNA is TGTGCCAGCAGCGCCCGGGGTGAAAAACTGTTTTTT. The rearrangement uses TRBV6-6 and TRBJ1-4; D gene uncertain. This CDR3 contains 12 residues. V lost 6 bases and J 7 bases, leaving 9 bases between the germline ends. Germline-derived CDR1 and CDR2 are MNHNY and SVGAGI (reference sequence).

The V gene is TRBV10-3, the J gene TRBJ2-7, with TRBD1 as a possible D gene (6 bases). V lost 6 bases to trimming and J lost 3 bases, with 9 bases between them. The CDR3 spans 12 residues. Per the germline V gene, CDR1 is ENHRY and CDR2 is SYGVKD. CDR3 coding DNA: TGTGCCATCAGAACACAGGGCTACGAGCAGTACTTC. It translates to CAIRTQGYEQYF.

The CDR3, as DNA: TGTGCCTGGAGTATAACAGGAACTGGGGCCAACGTCCTGACTTTC. Translating gives CAWSITGTGANVLTF. V gene TRBV30 combines with J gene TRBJ2-6; weak D call: TRBD1 (5 bases). V gave up 2 bases and J gave up 2 bases, with 10 bases separating them. Germline CDR1 reads GTSNPN; CDR2 reads SVGIG (reference sequence). There are 15 residues in the CDR3.

The chain has TRBV19 and TRBJ2-7; 11 bases map to TRBD2. Losses at the gene ends were 6 bases for V and 3 bases for J; bases not matched to a gene: 4. This CDR3 comprises 14 residues. CDR1 and CDR2 from the germline V gene are LNHDA and SQIVND (reference sequence). CDR3 DNA sequence: TGTGCCAGTAGGGGACTAGCGGAAGACTACGAGCAGTACTTC. Translating gives CASRGLAEDYEQYF.

This clone was detected only once. The rearrangement joins TRBV5-1 to TRBJ2-1; TRBD2 matches 13 bases. The germline V gene has CDR1 SGHRS and CDR2 YFSETQ. This CDR3 has 16 amino acids. The trim removed 0 bases at V and 7 bases at J, leaving 4 bases unmatched. The CDR3 here is CASSLGLAGGRNEQFF. The CDR3 DNA follows: TGCGCCAGCAGCTTGGGACTAGCGGGGGGCAGGAATGAGCAGTTCTTC.

This clone has only a few counts. V and J are TRBV19 and TRBJ1-2; 10 bases fit TRBD1. The CDR3 length is 18 residues. The junction had 16 bases not matched to a gene; V was cut back by 0 bases and J by 9 bases. In germline, CDR1 is LNHDA, CDR2 SQIVND (reference sequence). CDR3 sequence reads: CASSIESSWGQGPLRYTF. CDR3 DNA: TGTGCCAGTAGTATAGAATCGAGTTGGGGACAGGGGCCTCTCCGCTACACCTTC.

V gene TRBV6-2 or TRBV6-3 combines with J gene TRBJ1-2, with TRBD1 matching over 7 bases. Per germline, CDR1 MNHEY and CDR2 SVGEGT. This CDR3 spans 15 amino acids. V lost 5 bases, J lost 4 bases, and 10 bases stayed unmatched. CDR3: CASSQSQGSGYGYTF. In DNA form, the CDR3 reads TGTGCCAGCAGTCAGTCACAGGGGTCGGGCTATGGCTACACCTTC.

The chain combines TRBV30 with TRBJ2-1, with D tentatively TRBD1 (6 bases). CDR1 GTSNPN and CDR2 SVGIG come from the germline V gene (reference sequence). This CDR3 comprises 16 residues. V lost 2 bases and J lost 7, with 21 bases in between. CDR3 nucleotides: TGTGCCTGGAGTTCTGGGCCCGGGACAAGGTCTAATGAGCAGTTCTTC. Its translation: CAWSSGPGTRSNEQFF.

This clone was counted between two and nine times. V and J are TRBV19 and TRBJ2-1, with 14 nucleotides matching TRBD2. This CDR3 region has 14 residues. Germline CDR1 and CDR2: LNHDA and SQIVND (reference sequence). V dropped 4 bases and J dropped 15; count of bases not matched to a gene: 8. This CDR3 is CASSTKGLAGALFF. CDR3 nucleotide sequence: TGTGCCAGTAGTACCAAGGGACTAGCGGGAGCTCTGTTCTTC. Full variable domain (remainder filled in from reference TRBV19 and TRBJ2-1): DGGITQSPKYLFRKEGQNVTLSCEQNLNHDAMYWYRQDPGQGLRLIYYSQIVNDFQKGDIAEGYSVSREKKESFPLTVTSAQKNPTAFYLCASSTKGLAGALFFGPGTRLTVL.

The chain uses TRBV24-1 and TRBJ2-1; perhaps TRBD2 as D (7 bases). The CDR3 loop spans 14 amino acids. Trimming pared 10 bases from V and 1 base from J, leaving 13 bases between. CDR1 and CDR2 from the germline V gene are KGHDR and SFDVKD. CDR3 amino acids: CATGGGGSYNEQFF. The CDR3 nucleotides read TGTGCCACGGGGGGAGGGGGATCCTACAATGAGCAGTTCTTC.

J is TRBJ1-2 and V is TRBV18; D perhaps matches TRBD1 (6 bases). The germline V gene encodes CDR1 KGHSH and CDR2 LQKENI. The V end lost 3 bases, the J end lost 7 bases, and 18 bases lay between the germline ends. This CDR3 spans 15 amino acids. The CDR3 protein is CASSPPRGGLVGYTF. DNA of the CDR3: TGTGCCAGCTCACCCCCCCGGGGGGGCCTAGTTGGCTACACCTTC.

There are many counts of this clone. This sequence joins TRBV7-2 and TRBJ1-1; a weak D match, TRBD1 (5 bases). The CDR3 totals 14 residues. CDR1 and CDR2 from the germline V gene are SGHTA and FQGNSA. Trimming left V 3 bases short and J 4 bases short, with 12 bases between. The CDR3 bases are TGTGCCAGCAGCTTTAACCAGGGCAGCACTGAAGCTTTCTTT. This translates into CASSFNQGSTEAFF.

The chain carries TRBV19 and TRBJ1-5; 7 bases line up with TRBD1. CDR3 length: 14 residues. The germline CDR1 and CDR2 sequences are LNHDA and SQIVND (reference sequence). Trimming at V came to 4 bases and at J to 2 bases, leaving 2 bases not matched to a gene. CDR3: CASSTQGGNQPQHF. CDR3 coding DNA: TGTGCCAGTAGTACCCAGGGGGGCAATCAGCCCCAGCATTTT. The entire variable domain, with the rest obtained from reference TRBV19 and TRBJ1-5, is as follows: DGGITQSPKYLFRKEGQNVTLSCEQNLNHDAMYWYRQDPGQGLRLIYYSQIVNDFQKGDIAEGYSVSREKKESFPLTVTSAQKNPTAFYLCASSTQGGNQPQHFGDGTRLSIL.

This sequence joins TRBV7-2 and TRBJ2-2; 8 bases line up with TRBD1. After removal of 7 bases from V and 0 bases from J, the junction contained 1 base not matched to a gene. Germline V gives CDR1 SGHTA, CDR2 FQGNSA. The CDR3 covers 14 residues. As DNA, the CDR3 is TGTGCCAGCAAGACAGGGGCGAACACCGGGGAGCTGTTTTTT. This encodes CASKTGANTGELFF.

V is TRBV7-2 and J is TRBJ2-5, with TRBD2 matching over 7 bases. The ends lost 5 bases at V and 3 bases at J; junction bases unmatched: 6. Germline CDR1 and CDR2: SGHTA and FQGNSA. The CDR3 runs to 14 residues. This CDR3 is CASSPRLAKETQYF. The DNA of the CDR3 is TGTGCCAGCAGCCCGCGACTAGCCAAAGAGACCCAGTACTTC.

The J gene is TRBJ2-4, the V gene TRBV29-1, with TRBD2 identical over 9 bases. The CDR3 is made up of 15 amino acids. Trimming removed 6 bases from V and 8 bases from J; junction bases left unmatched: 14. In germline, CDR1 is SQVTM, CDR2 ANQGSEA. This CDR3 reads CSVMRAGGEGDIQYF. The CDR3, as DNA: TGCAGCGTCATGAGAGCGGGAGGTGAAGGAGACATTCAGTACTTC.

This chain connects TRBV27 to TRBJ1-4; tentative D call: TRBD1 (5 bases). CDR1 is MNHEY, CDR2 SMNVEV, per germline (reference sequence). The V end lost 2 bases, the J end lost 2 bases, and 21 bases lay between the germline ends. This CDR3 is 19 amino acids long. The DNA of the CDR3 is TGTGCCAGCAGTTTAACGGCTTTCAGCCCCGGGGGGACTAATGAAAAACTGTTTTTT. Translating it yields CASSLTAFSPGGTNEKLFF.

V usage is TRBV7-2 and J usage is TRBJ1-2; perhaps TRBD1 as D (5 bases). Between the trimmed V and J ends, which lost 5 bases and 8 bases, there was a span of 15 bases. This CDR3 has 13 amino acids. CDR1 is SGHTA, CDR2 FQGNSA, per germline. This CDR3 is CASSASGARGYTF. The CDR3 DNA reads TGTGCCAGCAGCGCTAGCGGGGCCCGGGGCTACACCTTC. The whole variable domain, filled in from reference TRBV7-2 and TRBJ1-2, reads GAGVSQSPSNKVTEKGKDVELRCDPISGHTALYWYRQSLGQGLEFLIYFQGNSAPDKSGLPSDRFSAERTGGSVSTLTIQRTQQEDSAVYLCASSASGARGYTFGSGTRLTVV.

Comments on this clone: Within the sample, other DNA sequences also encode this same CDR3. The rearrangement uses TRBV18 and TRBJ1-1; D uncertain. The CDR3 sequence is 14 residues long. Trimming took 3 bases from V and 1 from J, leaving 9 bases between them. Germline V gene data show CDR1 as KGHSH and CDR2 as LQKENI. The CDR3 sequence is CASSPPGGNTEAFF. CDR3 sequence (DNA): TGTGCCAGCTCACCTCCGGGAGGGAACACTGAAGCTTTCTTT.

This chain uses TRBV5-1 with TRBJ2-1, with 7 bases lining up with TRBD1. The J segment lost 6 bases and the V segment lost 8 bases, leaving 8 bases of the junction unmatched. The CDR3 runs to 13 residues. The germline V gene encodes CDR1 SGHRS and CDR2 YFSETQ. The CDR3 coding sequence is TGCGCCAGGCCGGGACAGTTTGGCAATGAGCAGTTCTTC. Encoded protein: CARPGQFGNEQFF.

The rearrangement uses TRBV15 and TRBJ1-6; TRBD1 agrees at 7 bases. After removal of 5 bases from V and 4 bases from J, the junction contained 5 bases not matched to a gene. This CDR3 spans 15 amino acids. Germline V gene sequence: CDR1 LNHNV, CDR2 YYDKDF (reference sequence). This CDR3 reads CATSQGRGYNSPLHF. CDR3 sequence (DNA): TGTGCCACCAGCCAAGGCAGGGGGTATAATTCACCCCTCCACTTT.

The chain links TRBV27 to TRBJ1-1; 8 nucleotides align to TRBD1. This CDR3 region has 15 residues. The germline V gene has CDR1 MNHEY and CDR2 SMNVEV (reference sequence). Unmatched junction bases numbered 5, after V lost 0 bases and J lost 5 bases. The CDR3 protein is CASSLSQGAWTEAFF. The CDR3 region has the DNA TGTGCCAGCAGTTTATCTCAGGGGGCATGGACTGAAGCTTTCTTT.

V is TRBV5-1 and J is TRBJ1-1; unclear D gene. Trimming took off 4 bases at V and 6 bases at J, with 7 bases between the two ends. CDR3 length: 11 residues. Germline loops: CDR1 SGHRS, CDR2 YFSETQ. Here the CDR3 reads CASSGLAEAFF. As DNA, the CDR3 is TGCGCCAGCAGCGGACTGGCTGAAGCTTTCTTT. Filled out from reference TRBV5-1 and TRBJ1-1, the complete variable domain reads KAGVTQTPRYLIKTRGQQVTLSCSPISGHRSVSWYQQTPGQGLQFLFEYFSETQRNKGNFPGRFSGRQFSNSRSEMNVSTLELGDSALYLCASSGLAEAFFGQGTRLTVV.

V is TRBV5-1 and J is TRBJ1-3; TRBD1 might be the D (5 bases). The CDR3 extends over 17 amino acids. Trimming pared 4 bases from V and 0 bases from J, leaving 17 bases between. CDR1 and CDR2 from the germline V gene are SGHRS and YFSETQ. The CDR3 spells CASSQDNAYFSGNTIYF. CDR3 DNA sequence: TGCGCCAGCAGCCAGGACAATGCCTACTTCTCTGGAAACACCATATATTTT.

The chain links TRBV28 to TRBJ2-3; unclear D gene. Per germline, CDR1 MDHEN and CDR2 SYDVKM. This CDR3 is 11 amino acids long. With 8 bases removed from V and 4 bases from J, the gap between germline ends came to 7 bases. The CDR3 region has the DNA TGTGCCAGCCTAACTGCAGATACGCAGTATTTT. As protein: CASLTADTQYF.

The chain links TRBV18 to TRBJ1-1; no firm D call. V lost 1 base, J lost 8 bases, and 8 bases lay in between. Germline CDR1 and CDR2: KGHSH and LQKENI. The CDR3 runs 12 residues. The CDR3: CASSPQYSEAFF. The CDR3 DNA reads TGTGCCAGCTCACCACAGTACAGCGAAGCTTTCTTT.

The chain recombines TRBV9 with TRBJ1-2; 7 nucleotides align to TRBD1. Germline CDR1 is SGDLS and CDR2 is YYNGEE. V dropped 3 bases and J dropped 0; count of bases not matched to a gene: 8. The CDR3 spans 16 residues. CDR3 in amino acids: CASSARTGLTNYGYTF. CDR3 nucleotide sequence: TGTGCCAGCAGCGCTCGGACAGGCCTGACTAACTATGGCTACACCTTC. The complete variable domain, with remaining parts taken from reference TRBV9 and TRBJ1-2, reads DSGVTQTPKHLITATGQRVTLRCSPRSGDLSVYWYQQSLDQGLQFLIQYYNGEERAKGNILERFSAQQFPDLHSELNLSSLELGDSALYFCASSARTGLTNYGYTFGSGTRLTVV.